What follows are 21 T cell receptor beta chains derived from one specimen sequenced in a study of T cells after yellow fever vaccination. From the 5' RACE reads, TCRdb called clonotypes with MiXCR, one entry per CDR3 protein. This table holds hundreds of thousands of distinct CDR3 sequences, 20% to 25% found once. Sample: PBMCs, taken roughly 20 days after the first yellow fever vaccination. The origin of the receptors is a man aged 18-30 years who received the YFV17D yellow fever vaccine.

The rearrangement joins TRBV6-1 to TRBJ1-1; no clear D gene. CDR3 length: 13 residues. V was pared by 6 bases and J by 1 base, with 9 bases between. Germline loops: CDR1 MNHNS, CDR2 SASEGT. CDR3 DNA: TGTGCCAGCAGAGAGACGGAGAACACTGAAGCTTTCTTT. Translated, it gives CASRETENTEAFF.

This clonotype was detected only a few times. The chain carries TRBV12-3 or TRBV12-4 and TRBJ1-6, with TRBD1 matching 7 bases. V was pared by 4 bases and J by 4 bases, with 4 bases of the junction left unmatched. This CDR3 spans 15 amino acids. The CDR3 sequence: CASSSEGQYNSPLHF. As DNA, the CDR3 is TGTGCCAGCAGTTCCGAGGGACAGTATAATTCACCCCTCCACTTT.

V usage is TRBV20-1 and J usage is TRBJ1-4; no clear D gene. V shed 1 base and J shed 7 bases, with 7 bases lying between them. CDR1 and CDR2 from the germline V gene are DFQATT and SNEGSKA (reference sequence). The CDR3 is 12 residues long. CDR3 residues: CSARVGVEKLFF. The CDR3 DNA reads as TGCAGTGCTAGAGTCGGGGTTGAAAAACTGTTTTTT.

The V gene is TRBV7-2, the J gene TRBJ2-5; possible D gene TRBD1, 5 bases. V was clipped by 4 bases and J by 1 base, with 10 bases between them. This CDR3 spans 14 amino acids. Germline V gene data show CDR1 as SGHTA and CDR2 as FQGNSA. CDR3 in DNA: TGTGCCAGCAGCTCAACAGGTCCCCAAGAGACCCAGTACTTC. Its translation is CASSSTGPQETQYF.

This rearrangement joins TRBV11-2 to TRBJ2-5; 10 bases map to TRBD1. The trim removed 3 bases at V and 5 bases at J, leaving 15 bases unmatched. Germline V gives CDR1 SGHAT, CDR2 FQNNGV. This CDR3 is built from 18 residues. CDR3 DNA: TGTGCCAGCAGCTTGGGACAGGGGAGTTCTAGCGTTTGGGAGACCCAGTACTTC. Protein product: CASSLGQGSSSVWETQYF.

The table lists this clonotype with a few counts. The CDR3 DNA sequence: TGCGCCAGCAGCTTGGACAGTAGCGGGAATTACAATGAGCAGTTCTTC. It yields the protein CASSLDSSGNYNEQFF. V gene TRBV5-1 combines with J gene TRBJ2-1; 8 bases fit TRBD2. Germline trimming cut 0 bases from V and 4 bases from J; bases unmatched to any gene: 6. This CDR3 has 16 amino acids. Germline V gene sequence: CDR1 SGHRS, CDR2 YFSETQ.

There are a few counts of this clonotype. J is TRBJ2-5 and V is TRBV6-1; a weak D match, TRBD1 (6 bases). V lost 6 bases and J lost 3, with 17 bases in between. Germline assignment: CDR1 MNHNS and CDR2 SASEGT. CDR3 size: 15 residues. The CDR3: CASRPTSGTKETQYF. The DNA of the CDR3 is TGTGCCAGCAGGCCAACATCCGGGACAAAAGAGACCCAGTACTTC.

The chain couples TRBV6-1 to TRBJ2-2; 12 nucleotides match TRBD2. CDR3 length: 16 amino acids. The ends lost 10 bases at V and 4 bases at J; junction bases unmatched: 10. Germline CDR1 is MNHNS and CDR2 is SASEGT. CDR3 sequence: CATLPLAGGPTGELFF. In DNA form, the CDR3 reads TGTGCCACCCTACCCCTAGCGGGGGGGCCCACCGGGGAGCTGTTTTTT.

This clonotype showed up just a few times. The rearrangement joins TRBV18 to TRBJ1-5, with D possibly being TRBD1 (6 bases). This CDR3 is 14 amino acids long. Germline V gene sequence: CDR1 KGHSH, CDR2 LQKENI. V was pared by 4 bases and J by 5 bases, with 12 bases between. The DNA for the CDR3 is TGTGCCAGCTCACTGAACAGGGTTGATCAGCCCCAGCATTTT. It translates to CASSLNRVDQPQHF.

Turning to this clonotype: A much larger clone differs by one base, so this may be a read error. This chain connects TRBV5-6 to TRBJ2-7; D unresolved. The germline V gene encodes CDR1 SGHDT and CDR2 YYEEEE. V was trimmed by 0 bases and J by 6 bases, leaving 4 bases between them. The CDR3 covers 11 residues. The DNA of the CDR3 is TGTGCCAGCAGCTTGGTAGGCGAGCAGTACTTC. This translates into CASSLVGEQYF.

This chain links TRBV7-2 with TRBJ2-3; D is possibly TRBD2 (6 bases). The CDR3 totals 14 residues. CDR1 is SGHTA, CDR2 FQGNSA, per germline. V dropped 5 bases and J dropped 6 bases, with 15 bases sitting between them. As DNA, the CDR3 is TGTGCCAGCAGCCCCTCGACTAGATCTGATACGCAGTATTTT. The encoded protein is CASSPSTRSDTQYF. The entire variable domain, with the rest obtained from reference TRBV7-2 and TRBJ2-3, is as follows: GAGVSQSPSNKVTEKGKDVELRCDPISGHTALYWYRQSLGQGLEFLIYFQGNSAPDKSGLPSDRFSAERTGGSVSTLTIQRTQQEDSAVYLCASSPSTRSDTQYFGPGTRLTVL.

This chain joins TRBV5-1 and TRBJ1-3; D gene ambiguous. The CDR3 totals 14 residues. Trimming took off 3 bases at V and 1 base at J, with 8 bases between the two ends. Germline values: CDR1 SGHRS, CDR2 YFSETQ. The CDR3 loop is CASSSGSSGNTIYF. CDR3 DNA sequence: TGCGCCAGCAGCTCCGGGAGTTCTGGAAACACCATATATTTT.

The chain employs TRBV5-1 and TRBJ2-7; D is unclear. V dropped 1 base and J dropped 5 bases, with 16 bases sitting between them. The CDR3 is 15 amino acids. Germline V lookup: CDR1 SGHRS, CDR2 YFSETQ. CDR3 sequence reads: CASSLTLSAADEQYF. The CDR3 DNA reads TGCGCCAGCAGCTTGACCCTCTCGGCCGCCGACGAGCAGTACTTC.

The V call is TRBV12-3 or TRBV12-4, the J call TRBJ1-5; 7 bases fit TRBD1. This CDR3 is built from 14 residues. The V gene end was trimmed by 2 bases and the J gene end by 4 bases; junction bases not matched to a gene: 2. CDR3 loop: CASSLWDRNQPQHF. CDR3 DNA sequence: TGTGCCAGCAGTTTATGGGACAGAAATCAGCCCCAGCATTTT.

This clonotype was seen a handful of times. The chain employs TRBV5-1 and TRBJ2-5; TRBD1 agrees at 7 bases. Germline lookup yields CDR1 SGHRS and CDR2 YFSETQ. The CDR3 has 13 residues. J was trimmed by 2 bases and V by 5 bases; bases with no gene match: 3. CDR3 loop: CASRGQPQETQYF. In DNA, the CDR3 is TGCGCCAGCAGGGGACAGCCTCAAGAGACCCAGTACTTC. Full variable domain (outside the CDR3, taken from reference TRBV5-1 and TRBJ2-5): KAGVTQTPRYLIKTRGQQVTLSCSPISGHRSVSWYQQTPGQGLQFLFEYFSETQRNKGNFPGRFSGRQFSNSRSEMNVSTLELGDSALYLCASRGQPQETQYFGPGTRLLVL.

The rearrangement joins TRBV20-1 to TRBJ2-5; D may be TRBD1 (7 bases). Trimming removed 4 bases at V and 5 bases at J, with 17 bases between. In germline, CDR1 is DFQATT, CDR2 SNEGSKA (reference sequence). This CDR3 is built from 14 residues. The CDR3 loop reads CSATGDRDGETQYF. As DNA, the CDR3 is TGCAGTGCTACGGGAGACAGGGACGGGGAGACCCAGTACTTC.

J is TRBJ2-1 and V is TRBV12-3 or TRBV12-4; TRBD2 agrees at 9 bases. CDR3 length equals 16 residues. V was clipped by 4 bases and J by 6 bases; unmatched bases: 10. Here the CDR3 reads CASSSRRGGLANEQFF. CDR3 coding DNA: TGTGCCAGCAGTTCGAGGCGGGGGGGCTTAGCCAATGAGCAGTTCTTC.

This clonotype was seen a few times. This chain links TRBV6-5 with TRBJ2-5; D is undetermined. Trimming removed 2 bases from V and 4 bases from J, with 2 bases in between. The germline CDR1 and CDR2 sequences are MNHEY and SVGAGI. This CDR3 is built from 11 residues. CDR3 bases: TGTGCCAGCAGTTACGTAGAGACCCAGTACTTC. Amino acid sequence: CASSYVETQYF.

The chain has TRBV10-3 and TRBJ2-7, with TRBD2 matching 7 bases. CDR1 is ENHRY, CDR2 SYGVKD, per germline. The CDR3 length is 14 residues. After removal of 4 bases from V and 2 bases from J, the junction contained 5 bases not matched to a gene. The CDR3 protein is CAISGERGPYEQYF. The CDR3 DNA reads as TGTGCCATCAGTGGAGAGCGGGGACCCTACGAGCAGTACTTC.

This clonotype was counted a few times. V gene TRBV20-1 combines with J gene TRBJ2-3; D gene uncertain. The germline V gene has CDR1 DFQATT and CDR2 SNEGSKA (reference sequence). The CDR3 length is 13 residues. Trimming removed 3 bases at V and 7 bases at J, with 14 bases between. CDR3 coding DNA: TGCAGTGCTAGGATAGTAGTAGAAAATACGCAGTATTTT. This sequence encodes CSARIVVENTQYF.

V usage is TRBV29-1 and J usage is TRBJ1-1, with D maybe TRBD1 (6 bases). V gave up 7 bases and J gave up 1 base, with 16 bases separating them. CDR3 size: 14 residues. Germline lookup yields CDR1 SQVTM and CDR2 ANQGSEA. CDR3 protein: CSGLGAAWNTEAFF. The CDR3 DNA is TGCAGCGGGTTGGGGGCCGCTTGGAACACTGAAGCTTTCTTT.